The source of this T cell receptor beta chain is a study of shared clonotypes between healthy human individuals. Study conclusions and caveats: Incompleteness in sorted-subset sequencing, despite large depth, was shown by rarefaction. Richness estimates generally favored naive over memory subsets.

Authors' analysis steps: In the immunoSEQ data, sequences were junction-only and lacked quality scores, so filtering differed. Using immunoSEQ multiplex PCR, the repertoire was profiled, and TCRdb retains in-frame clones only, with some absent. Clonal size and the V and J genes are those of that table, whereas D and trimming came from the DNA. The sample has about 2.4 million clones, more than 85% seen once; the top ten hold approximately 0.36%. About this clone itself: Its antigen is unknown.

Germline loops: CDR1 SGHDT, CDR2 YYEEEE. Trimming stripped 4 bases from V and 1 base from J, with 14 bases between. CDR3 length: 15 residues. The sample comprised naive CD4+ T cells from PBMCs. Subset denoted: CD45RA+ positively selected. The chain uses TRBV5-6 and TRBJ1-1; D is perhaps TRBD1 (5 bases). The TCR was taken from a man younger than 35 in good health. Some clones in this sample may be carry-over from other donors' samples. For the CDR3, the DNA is TGTGCCAGCAGCCCGACCCAGGGCCCGAACACTGAAGCTTTCTTT. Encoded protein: CASSPTQGPNTEAFF.